One and the same sample provided the 17 T cell receptor beta chains below, sequenced in a study of blood T cell repertoires in COVID-19. The table came from immunoSEQ multiplex PCR; TCRdb's copy has only in-frame clones and leaves some out. The table has 50,000 or so clones, 82% seen once. Sequenced input: peripheral blood. The receptors originated from a man aged 40-49 years with acute or convalescent COVID-19.

Only one count was recorded for this clone. The rearrangement joins TRBV5-6 to TRBJ1-1; D gene ambiguous. V dropped 2 bases and J dropped 5 bases, with 13 bases sitting between them. Germline CDR1 and CDR2: SGHDT and YYEEEE. This CDR3 comprises 14 residues. The CDR3 coding sequence is TGTGCCAGCAGCTTCAAACCTCGAGCTACTGAAGCTTTCTTT. This gives the protein CASSFKPRATEAFF.

V is TRBV18 and J is TRBJ1-5; D unresolved. The CDR3 extends over 16 amino acids. CDR1 is KGHSH and CDR2 is LQKENI in the germline V gene. Trimming removed 3 bases from V and 4 bases from J, with 16 bases in between. CDR3 nucleotides: TGTGCCAGCTCACCCACCGCCCGGGTCGGAAATCAGCCCCAGCATTTT. Its protein product is CASSPTARVGNQPQHF. The full variable domain, with the rest looked up from reference TRBV18 and TRBJ1-5, is NAGVMQNPRHLVRRRGQEARLRCSPMKGHSHVYWYRQLPEEGLKFMVYLQKENIIDESGMPKERFSAEFPKEGPSILRIQQVVRGDSAAYFCASSPTARVGNQPQHFGDGTRLSIL.

This chain's CDR3 is CASSSRGEGGTGELFF. Here the CDR3 DNA reads TGCGCCAGCAGCTCAAGGGGAGAAGGGGGCACCGGGGAGCTGTTTTTT. The chain uses TRBV5-1 and TRBJ2-2, with D perhaps matching TRBD1 (6 bases). With 3 bases removed from V and 4 bases from J, the gap between germline ends came to 16 bases. The CDR3 spans 16 residues. Germline CDR1 SGHRS, CDR2 YFSETQ.

This clone was detected only once. This rearrangement joins TRBV30 to TRBJ2-3; TRBD1 might be the D (6 bases). Trimming took 0 bases from V and 5 from J, leaving 12 bases between them. The germline gives CDR1 GTSNPN, CDR2 SVGIG (reference sequence). This CDR3 has 14 residues. The CDR3 region is CAWSVGGSEDTQYF. In nucleotides, the CDR3 is TGTGCCTGGAGTGTAGGGGGTTCGGAAGATACGCAGTATTTT.

The chain employs TRBV14 and TRBJ2-3; 12 bases are shared with TRBD2. CDR3 length: 17 residues. Trimming took 4 bases from V and 1 from J; bases not matched to a gene: 6. The germline V gene has CDR1 SGHDN and CDR2 FVKESK. CDR3 loop: CASSPLRTSGGTDTQYF. Written as DNA, the CDR3 is TGTGCCAGCAGCCCCCTTAGGACTAGCGGGGGCACAGATACGCAGTATTTT. The full variable domain, its missing parts supplied by reference TRBV14 and TRBJ2-3, is EAGVTQFPSHSVIEKGQTVTLRCDPISGHDNLYWYRRVMGKEIKFLLHFVKESKQDESGMPNNRFLAERTGGTYSTLKVQPAELEDSGVYFCASSPLRTSGGTDTQYFGPGTRLTVL.

The chain recombines TRBV7-8 with TRBJ1-2; D is perhaps TRBD1 (5 bases). The length of the CDR3 is 14 residues. Trimming removed 1 base from V and 8 bases from J, with 14 bases in between. Germline CDR1 and CDR2: SGHVS and FQNEAQ. The CDR3 DNA reads as TGTGCCAGCAGCTTAGTGAGGACGGACAAAGGCTACACCTTC. It is translated as CASSLVRTDKGYTF.

This clone was found once. The rearrangement uses TRBV6-1 and TRBJ2-5; maybe TRBD1 (6 bases). V was pared by 2 bases and J by 4 bases, with 14 bases between. CDR1 is MNHNS, CDR2 SASEGT, per germline. This CDR3 has 15 residues. The CDR3 reads CASSELGAGRETQYF. CDR3 DNA: TGTGCCAGCAGTGAACTGGGGGCAGGGAGAGAGACCCAGTACTTC.

This clone was recorded once. This chain joins TRBV28 and TRBJ1-1, with 8 nucleotides matching TRBD1. Germline CDR1 reads MDHEN; CDR2 reads SYDVKM. V trimming: 6 bases; J trimming: 3 bases; junction bases outside the gene matches: 9. The CDR3 loop spans 15 amino acids. This CDR3 reads CASRGSQGAYTEAFF. As DNA, the CDR3 is TGTGCCAGCAGGGGCAGCCAGGGGGCGTACACTGAAGCTTTCTTT.

This chain links TRBV6-1 with TRBJ1-5; no clear D gene. Trimming removed 0 bases at V and 5 bases at J, with 11 bases between. In germline, CDR1 is MNHNS, CDR2 SASEGT. This CDR3 has 15 residues. The CDR3 DNA sequence: TGTGCCAGCAGTGAAGCGATCGGCGGAGATCAGCCCCAGCATTTT. It specifies CASSEAIGGDQPQHF.

The chain couples TRBV12-3 or TRBV12-4 to TRBJ1-1; TRBD1 matches 7 bases. V lost 8 bases, J lost 6 bases, and 6 bases stayed unmatched. This CDR3 is 12 amino acids long. This CDR3 reads CASGTGVPEAFF. In nucleotides, the CDR3 is TGTGCCAGCGGAACAGGGGTCCCTGAAGCTTTCTTT.

The chain has TRBV2 and TRBJ2-1, with TRBD1 matching 9 bases. Germline CDR1 reads SNHLY; CDR2 reads FYNNEI. V trimming: 4 bases; J trimming: 5 bases; junction bases outside the gene matches: 9. The CDR3 runs to 16 residues. CDR3 sequence: CASSAQSTGGHNEQFF. The CDR3, as DNA: TGTGCCAGCAGTGCTCAATCGACAGGGGGACACAATGAGCAGTTCTTC. The variable domain in full, with the rest retrieved from reference TRBV2 and TRBJ2-1, is EPEVTQTPSHQVTQMGQEVILRCVPISNHLYFYWYRQILGQKVEFLVSFYNNEISEKSEIFDDQFSVERPDGSNFTLKIRSTKLEDSAMYFCASSAQSTGGHNEQFFGPGTRLTVL.

CDR3 nucleotides: TGTGCCAGCAGCCAAGGGAGCGCTCAGGGGTGGGGCTACACCTTC. Its translation is CASSQGSAQGWGYTF. The rearrangement joins TRBV3-1 (or the pseudogene TRBV3-2) to TRBJ1-2; tentative D call: TRBD1 (6 bases). The CDR3 consists of 15 residues. V was cut by 1 base and J by 8 bases, with 17 bases left in between. Germline V CDR1 and CDR2: LGHDT, YNNKEL (reference sequence).

The chain employs TRBV6-1 and TRBJ1-5; D is unresolved. Germline V gene sequence: CDR1 MNHNS, CDR2 SASEGT. The length of the CDR3 is 15 residues. The ends were cut back, 2 bases at V and 0 bases at J, with 8 bases in the middle. DNA of the CDR3: TGTGCCAGCAGTGAACCAGTGGCTAGCAATCAGCCCCAGCATTTT. Encoded protein: CASSEPVASNQPQHF.

The V and J genes are TRBV5-6 and TRBJ1-1, with 9 bases lining up with TRBD1. Germline V gene lookup returns CDR1 SGHDT and CDR2 YYEEEE. Trimming removed 4 bases from V and 1 base from J; junction bases left unmatched: 8. The CDR3 extends over 16 amino acids. The CDR3 DNA is TGTGCCAGCAGCAAGGGCAACAGGGGGCGGAACACTGAAGCTTTCTTT. Its protein product is CASSKGNRGRNTEAFF.

V gene TRBV6-5 combines with J gene TRBJ2-1; 9 bases agree with TRBD1. V dropped 7 bases and J dropped 7; count of bases not matched to a gene: 8. This CDR3 is built from 14 residues. The germline CDR1 and CDR2 sequences are MNHEY and SVGAGI. CDR3 bases: TGTGCCAGCAAAATCGGGACAGGGTCAAATGAGCAGTTCTTC. Amino acid sequence: CASKIGTGSNEQFF.

The rearrangement links TRBV11-2 to TRBJ2-7, with D unresolved. Per germline, CDR1 SGHAT and CDR2 FQNNGV. The CDR3 length is 11 residues. The germline V and J ends were trimmed by 8 bases and 5 bases, with 10 bases remaining between them. The CDR3 sequence is CASSSFHEQYF. The CDR3 DNA follows: TGTGCCAGCTCGTCGTTCCACGAGCAGTACTTC.

The chain combines TRBV2 with TRBJ2-1, with TRBD2 as a possible D gene (6 bases). The germline CDR1 and CDR2 sequences are SNHLY and FYNNEI. This CDR3 is 11 amino acids long. The V end lost 4 bases, the J end lost 10 bases, and 8 bases lay between the germline ends. CDR3 region: CASSVLAEQFF. DNA of the CDR3: TGTGCCAGCAGTGTCCTAGCGGAGCAGTTCTTC.